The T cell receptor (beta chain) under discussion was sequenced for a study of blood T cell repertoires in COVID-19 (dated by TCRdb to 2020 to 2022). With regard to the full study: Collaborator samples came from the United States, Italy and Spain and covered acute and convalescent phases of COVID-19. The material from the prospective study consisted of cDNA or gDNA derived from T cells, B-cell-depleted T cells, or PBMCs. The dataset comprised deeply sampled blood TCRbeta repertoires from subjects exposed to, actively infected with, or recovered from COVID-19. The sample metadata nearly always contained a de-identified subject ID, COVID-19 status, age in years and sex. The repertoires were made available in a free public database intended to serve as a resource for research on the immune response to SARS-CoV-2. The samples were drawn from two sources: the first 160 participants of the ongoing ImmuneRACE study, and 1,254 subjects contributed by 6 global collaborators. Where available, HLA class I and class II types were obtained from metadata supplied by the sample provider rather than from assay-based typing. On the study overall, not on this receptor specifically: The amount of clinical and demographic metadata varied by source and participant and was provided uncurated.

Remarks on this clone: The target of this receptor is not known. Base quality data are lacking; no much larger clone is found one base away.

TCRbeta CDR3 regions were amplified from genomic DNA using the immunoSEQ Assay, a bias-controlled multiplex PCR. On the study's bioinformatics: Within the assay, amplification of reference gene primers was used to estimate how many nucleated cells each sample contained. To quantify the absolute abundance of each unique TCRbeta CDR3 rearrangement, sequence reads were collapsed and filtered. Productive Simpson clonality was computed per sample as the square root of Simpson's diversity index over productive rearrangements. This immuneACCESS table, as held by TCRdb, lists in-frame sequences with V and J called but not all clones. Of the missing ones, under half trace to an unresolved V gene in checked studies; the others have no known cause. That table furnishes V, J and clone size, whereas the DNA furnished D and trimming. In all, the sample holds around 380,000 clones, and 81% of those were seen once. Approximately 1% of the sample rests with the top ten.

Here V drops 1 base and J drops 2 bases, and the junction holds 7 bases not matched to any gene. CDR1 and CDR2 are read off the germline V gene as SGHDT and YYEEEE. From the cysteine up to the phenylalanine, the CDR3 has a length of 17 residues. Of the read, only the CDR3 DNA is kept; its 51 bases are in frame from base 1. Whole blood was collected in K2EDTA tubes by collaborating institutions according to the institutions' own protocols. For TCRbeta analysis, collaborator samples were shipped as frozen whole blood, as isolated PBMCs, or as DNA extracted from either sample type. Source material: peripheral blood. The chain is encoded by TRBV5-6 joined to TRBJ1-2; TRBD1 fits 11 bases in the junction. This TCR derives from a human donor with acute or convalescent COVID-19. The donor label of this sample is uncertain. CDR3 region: CASSLYLGQGANYGYTF. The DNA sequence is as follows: TGTGCCAGCAGCTTGTATCTAGGACAGGGGGCGAACTATGGCTACACCTTC.